These 26 T cell receptor beta chains were sequenced from one sample in a study of T cell responses to AZD1222 COVID-19 vaccine. The data were produced by immunoSEQ multiplex PCR, yet TCRdb's version contains in-frame clones alone and is incomplete. The data show roughly 180,000 clones, about nine tenths seen once. The specimen was peripheral blood, collected 28 days after the second AZD1222 dose. These receptors were taken from an adult who received the AZD1222 COVID-19 vaccine.

Only one count was recorded for this clone. The rearrangement joins TRBV5-4 to TRBJ2-5, with 7 bases fitting TRBD2. The V gene end was trimmed by 3 bases and the J gene end by 5 bases; junction bases not matched to a gene: 13. CDR3 length equals 16 residues. Germline CDR1 SGHNT, CDR2 YYREEE (reference sequence). The CDR3 DNA follows: TGTGCCAGCAGCTGGGAGGGCCGGGGCTGGGAGGAGACCCAGTACTTC. This encodes CASSWEGRGWEETQYF. Supplemented by reference TRBV5-4 and TRBJ2-5, the full variable domain reads ETGVTQSPTHLIKTRGQQVTLRCSSQSGHNTVSWYQQALGQGPQFIFQYYREEENGRGNFPPRFSGLQFPNYSSELNVNALELDDSALYLCASSWEGRGWEETQYFGPGTRLLVL.

This sequence joins TRBV18 and TRBJ1-1; 8 positions match TRBD1. The CDR3 sequence is 14 residues long. Looked up from germline, CDR1 is KGHSH and CDR2 is LQKENI. V dropped 3 bases and J dropped 6; count of bases not matched to a gene: 6. The CDR3 DNA is TGTGCCAGCTCACCCGGGACAGGACTTCCTGAAGCTTTCTTT. Translation: CASSPGTGLPEAFF.

This chain uses TRBV30 with TRBJ2-1; 8 positions match TRBD1. V lost 3 bases and J lost 2; bases outside the gene matches: 3. The germline gives CDR1 GTSNPN, CDR2 SVGIG (reference sequence). The CDR3 runs to 14 residues. The CDR3: CAWRGTGAYNEQFF. Written as DNA, the CDR3 is TGTGCCTGGAGGGGGACAGGTGCCTACAATGAGCAGTTCTTC.

CDR3 coding DNA: TGTGCCAGCAGCTTAGGAGGGGTTGTTGGCACTGAAGCTTTCTTT. Protein product: CASSLGGVVGTEAFF. The chain uses TRBV7-2 and TRBJ1-1; possibly TRBD1 for D (5 bases). The CDR3 consists of 15 residues. Germline V gene sequence: CDR1 SGHTA, CDR2 FQGNSA. V was trimmed by 1 base and J by 4 bases, leaving 13 bases between them. The full variable domain, rest sourced from reference TRBV7-2 and TRBJ1-1, is GAGVSQSPSNKVTEKGKDVELRCDPISGHTALYWYRQSLGQGLEFLIYFQGNSAPDKSGLPSDRFSAERTGGSVSTLTIQRTQQEDSAVYLCASSLGGVVGTEAFFGQGTRLTVV.

The chain employs TRBV18 and TRBJ1-1; 7 bases fit TRBD1. Germline-derived CDR1 and CDR2 are KGHSH and LQKENI. CDR3 size: 12 residues. The V and J ends lost 6 bases and 6 bases, in that order; junction bases with no gene match: 4. The CDR3: CASSLDRSEAFF. CDR3 in DNA: TGTGCCAGCTCCCTGGACAGGTCTGAAGCTTTCTTT.

This clone showed up just once. The V and J genes are TRBV18 and TRBJ2-7; D is unclear. Per germline, CDR1 KGHSH and CDR2 LQKENI. CDR3 length: 13 residues. Trimming took off 4 bases at V and 2 bases at J, with 9 bases between the two ends. CDR3 protein: CASSLGRTYEQYF. The DNA for the CDR3 is TGTGCCAGCTCACTCGGACGGACCTACGAGCAGTACTTC.

In this sample, this clone turned up once. This chain uses TRBV18 with TRBJ2-2; tentatively, D is TRBD2 (6 bases). The CDR3 is 16 residues long. The V end lost 3 bases, the J end lost 0 bases, and 11 bases lay between the germline ends. Per germline, CDR1 KGHSH and CDR2 LQKENI. CDR3 nucleotides: TGTGCCAGCTCACCGCCCGGGACTTCGAACACCGGGGAGCTGTTTTTT. Its translation is CASSPPGTSNTGELFF.

V is TRBV29-1 and J is TRBJ1-2; D perhaps matches TRBD1 (6 bases). CDR1 SQVTM and CDR2 ANQGSEA come from the germline V gene. Trimming stripped 5 bases from V and 5 bases from J, with 15 bases between. This CDR3 is 13 amino acids long. Here the CDR3 reads CSVPGGVGYGYTF. The CDR3 DNA is TGCAGCGTTCCCGGGGGCGTAGGGTATGGCTACACCTTC.

The chain couples TRBV5-1 to TRBJ2-7, with 7 nucleotides matching TRBD2. The J segment lost 3 bases and the V segment lost 0 bases, leaving 3 bases of the junction unmatched. Germline CDR1 reads SGHRS; CDR2 reads YFSETQ. This CDR3 spans 14 amino acids. CDR3 DNA sequence: TGCGCCAGCAGCTTGGCTGGGGAGGGCTACGAGCAGTACTTC. Translating it yields CASSLAGEGYEQYF. Full variable domain (missing parts from reference TRBV5-1 and TRBJ2-7): KAGVTQTPRYLIKTRGQQVTLSCSPISGHRSVSWYQQTPGQGLQFLFEYFSETQRNKGNFPGRFSGRQFSNSRSEMNVSTLELGDSALYLCASSLAGEGYEQYFGPGTRLTVT.

This chain joins TRBV24-1 and TRBJ2-1; D is unresolved. The CDR3 totals 11 residues. CDR1 is KGHDR and CDR2 is SFDVKD in the germline V gene. V lost 0 bases, J lost 9 bases, and 2 bases lay in between. The chain's CDR3 is CATSDLSEQFF. The CDR3 nucleotides are TGTGCCACCAGTGATTTGTCTGAGCAGTTCTTC.

The rearrangement uses TRBV30 and TRBJ2-3; the match to TRBD2 covers 8 bases. Germline V gives CDR1 GTSNPN, CDR2 SVGIG (reference sequence). V gave up 3 bases and J gave up 2 bases; unmatched junction bases: 10. The CDR3 loop spans 16 amino acids. This chain's CDR3 is CAWRPSGFLYTDTQYF. DNA for the CDR3: TGTGCCTGGAGGCCTAGCGGGTTTCTCTACACAGATACGCAGTATTTT. The full variable domain, in which reference TRBV30 and TRBJ2-3 provide the parts outside the CDR3, is SQTIHQWPATLVQPVGSPLSLECTVEGTSNPNLYWYRQAAGRGLQLLFYSVGIGQISSEVPQNLSASRPQDRQFILSSKKLLLSDSGFYLCAWRPSGFLYTDTQYFGPGTRLTVL.

The chain carries TRBV9 and TRBJ2-7, with D perhaps being TRBD1 or TRBD2 (6 bases each). The CDR3 is 16 amino acids. Trimming removed 0 bases from V and 5 bases from J, with 18 bases in between. Germline V gives CDR1 SGDLS, CDR2 YYNGEE. The CDR3 here is CASSVESGADRDEQYF. CDR3 nucleotide sequence: TGTGCCAGCAGCGTAGAATCGGGGGCGGACCGGGACGAGCAGTACTTC.

The chain employs TRBV11-2 and TRBJ2-3, with D unclear. This CDR3 region has 12 residues. The V and J ends lost 3 bases and 1 base respectively, with 2 bases between them. The germline V gene encodes CDR1 SGHAT and CDR2 FQNNGV. CDR3 DNA sequence: TGTGCCAGCAGCTTTGGCACAGATACGCAGTATTTT. This codes for CASSFGTDTQYF.

This chain connects TRBV6-5 to TRBJ1-1; no firm D call. Trimming left V 2 bases short and J 0 bases short, with 7 bases between. This CDR3 has 14 amino acids. Germline values: CDR1 MNHEY, CDR2 SVGAGI. This CDR3 is CASSYGRMNTEAFF. DNA of the CDR3: TGTGCCAGCAGTTACGGACGCATGAACACTGAAGCTTTCTTT.

The chain couples TRBV3-1 (or the pseudogene TRBV3-2) to TRBJ2-7; 10 bases are shared with TRBD2. V gave up 0 bases and J gave up 6 bases; unmatched junction bases: 5. Per germline, CDR1 LGHDT and CDR2 YNNKEL (reference sequence). This CDR3 is built from 15 residues. The CDR3 nucleotides read TGTGCCAGCAGCCAAGATCGAAGCGGGAGGGGCGAGCAGTACTTC. Translation gives CASSQDRSGRGEQYF.

V gene TRBV29-1 combines with J gene TRBJ1-1, with 7 bases matching TRBD1. Germline CDR1 is SQVTM and CDR2 is ANQGSEA. After removal of 4 bases from V and 0 bases from J, the junction contained 5 bases not matched to a gene. CDR3 length equals 14 residues. The CDR3 region is CSVVVGTVNTEAFF. The CDR3 coding sequence is TGCAGCGTTGTTGTTGGGACAGTGAACACTGAAGCTTTCTTT.

V usage is TRBV11-2 and J usage is TRBJ2-3; 8 nucleotides align to TRBD2. CDR3 length: 14 amino acids. Germline CDR1 SGHAT, CDR2 FQNNGV. The junction had 9 bases not matched to a gene; V was cut back by 3 bases and J by 10 bases. CDR3 bases: TGTGCCAGCAGCTTTAGCGGGATCCGGGATGCGCAGTATTTT. Its protein is CASSFSGIRDAQYF.

This chain joins TRBV3-1 (or the pseudogene TRBV3-2) and TRBJ1-1; D perhaps matches TRBD1 (6 bases). The V end lost 2 bases, the J end lost 11 bases, and 15 bases lay between the germline ends. This CDR3 has 13 amino acids. CDR1 LGHDT and CDR2 YNNKEL come from the germline V gene (reference sequence). The CDR3 nucleotides read TGTGCCAGCAGCCAAACGGGGGGGCCAAGGGCTTTCTTT. Translation: CASSQTGGPRAFF.

V is TRBV6-5 and J is TRBJ2-7, with D possibly matching TRBD1 (5 bases). The CDR3 covers 13 residues. Germline V gene data show CDR1 as MNHEY and CDR2 as SVGAGI. Trimming left V 10 bases short and J 4 bases short, with 17 bases between. CDR3 in amino acids: CATRHRPLYEQYF. Here the CDR3 DNA reads TGTGCCACCAGGCACAGGCCTCTTTACGAGCAGTACTTC.

The V gene is TRBV29-1, the J gene TRBJ2-2; D remains unclear. Germline V CDR1 and CDR2: SQVTM, ANQGSEA. This CDR3 region has 11 residues. The V end was cut by 3 bases, the J end by 6 bases, with 5 bases between. CDR3 sequence (DNA): TGCAGCGTTGATAACGCCGGGGAGCTGTTTTTT. Residues: CSVDNAGELFF.

The rearrangement links TRBV7-2 to TRBJ2-1; D gene ambiguous. Germline CDR1 SGHTA, CDR2 FQGNSA. This CDR3 has 11 residues. Trimming took off 0 bases at V and 9 bases at J, with 3 bases between the two ends. The CDR3 here is CASSLAVEQFF. The DNA for the CDR3 is TGTGCCAGCAGCTTAGCAGTTGAGCAGTTCTTC.

The chain uses TRBV7-9 and TRBJ1-5; unclear D gene. This CDR3 comprises 14 residues. Germline loops: CDR1 SEHNR, CDR2 FQNEAQ (reference sequence). Trimming removed 6 bases from V and 7 bases from J, with 16 bases in between. CDR3 DNA sequence: TGTGCCAGCAGTCCGAAGGGAGCGCAGCAGCCCCAGCATTTT. Translation: CASSPKGAQQPQHF.

The chain couples TRBV20-1 to TRBJ1-2; D is undetermined. V was cut by 3 bases and J by 8 bases, with 4 bases left in between. The CDR3 sequence is 9 residues long. The germline V gene encodes CDR1 DFQATT and CDR2 SNEGSKA (reference sequence). The CDR3 nucleotides are TGCAGTGCTAGCGGGGGCTACACCTTC. Protein product: CSASGGYTF.

The rearrangement links TRBV10-1 to TRBJ2-4; D is undetermined. V was shortened by 2 bases and J by 0 bases, with 5 bases between the two germline ends. In germline, CDR1 is WNHNN, CDR2 SYGVQD (reference sequence). The CDR3 totals 14 residues. CDR3 DNA sequence: TGCGCCAGCAGTGAGAACGGAGCCAAAAACATTCAGTACTTC. Its protein product is CASSENGAKNIQYF.

The chain combines TRBV15 with TRBJ1-3, with TRBD1 as a possible D gene (6 bases). Between the trimmed V and J ends, which lost 3 bases and 2 bases, there was a span of 14 bases. Germline CDR1 and CDR2: LNHNV and YYDKDF (reference sequence). The CDR3 runs to 16 residues. The CDR3 reads CATSRNRERAGNTIYF. The CDR3 nucleotides are TGTGCCACCAGCAGGAACAGGGAGCGCGCTGGAAACACCATATATTTT.

A few counts support this clone. This sequence joins TRBV10-1 and TRBJ1-2; no definite D call. Germline CDR1 and CDR2: WNHNN and SYGVQD (reference sequence). This CDR3 comprises 13 residues. V lost 6 bases and J lost 3, with 11 bases in between. In nucleotides, the CDR3 is TGCGCCAGCAGCCCGTTTGTGGACTATGGCTACACCTTC. It translates to CASSPFVDYGYTF.